The 21 T cell receptor beta chains reported below all come from one sample, sequenced in a study of breast tumors, draining lymph nodes, adjacent tissues. MiXCR, run by TCRdb on the multiplex PCR reads, gives a single entry per CDR3 protein. The profile shows 200,000 or so distinct CDR3 sequences, roughly 31% of them singletons. Breast cancer patients provided tissue from their axillary draining lymph nodes. The sequenced sample was axillary lymph node tissue. These receptors all stem from a female donor with breast cancer. Some clones in this sample may be carry-over from other donors' samples.

This clonotype was seen ten or more times. The chain has TRBV11-2 and TRBJ2-7, with 9 nucleotides matching TRBD1. V gave up 6 bases and J gave up 7 bases; unmatched junction bases: 7. The germline V gene encodes CDR1 SGHAT and CDR2 FQNNGV. The CDR3 has 13 amino acids. For the CDR3, the DNA is TGTGCCAGCAGTCGGGACAGGGCTAGAGAGCAGTACTTC. Its protein is CASSRDRAREQYF. Full variable domain (missing parts from reference TRBV11-2 and TRBJ2-7): EAGVAQSPRYKIIEKRQSVAFWCNPISGHATLYWYQQILGQGPKLLIQFQNNGVVDDSQLPKDRFSAERLKGVDSTLKIQPAKLEDSAVYLCASSRDRAREQYFGPGTRLTVT.

In its sample, this clonotype was seen a few times. The junction shows a germline mismatch at one end, possibly a read error. This sequence joins TRBV6-1 and TRBJ2-3; a possible D gene is TRBD2 (5 bases). The CDR3 length is 12 residues. CDR1 and CDR2 (germline): MNHNS, SASEGT. The CDR3 DNA reads as TGTGCCAGCAGTCAAGCGGAGGATACGCAGTATTTT. Protein product: CASSQAEDTQYF.

This clonotype has at least ten counts. The rearrangement joins TRBV24-1 to TRBJ2-3; TRBD1 matches 8 bases. Trimming removed 1 base from V and 5 bases from J; junction bases left unmatched: 7. Germline values: CDR1 KGHDR, CDR2 SFDVKD. CDR3 size: 16 residues. The CDR3: CATSDFGTGSGDTQYF. The CDR3 DNA reads TGTGCCACCAGTGATTTCGGGACAGGTTCTGGAGATACGCAGTATTTT.

Points on this clonotype: This may be a read error, as it is one base from a much larger clone. Because it lacks the conserved phenylalanine or tryptophan at the end, this CDR3 is likely a read error. The V gene is TRBV7-2, the J gene TRBJ2-5; the D is unclear. Trimming took 2 bases from V and 3 from J, leaving 10 bases between them. CDR1 is SGHTA, CDR2 FQGNSA, per germline. The CDR3 is 14 residues long. The CDR3 loop is CASSLMVSEETQYL. CDR3 bases: TGTGCCAGCAGCTTAATGGTTTCCGAAGAGACCCAGTACCTC.

This clonotype has ten or more counts. The rearrangement uses TRBV3-1 and TRBJ1-4, with TRBD1 matching 8 bases. Unmatched junction bases numbered 5, after V lost 1 base and J lost 4 bases. The CDR3 is 16 amino acids. The germline V gene has CDR1 LGHDT and CDR2 YNNKEL (reference sequence). The CDR3 spells CASSQGTGHYNEKLFF. The CDR3 DNA follows: TGTGCCAGCAGCCAAGGGACAGGGCACTATAATGAAAAACTGTTTTTT.

This sequence joins TRBV29-1 and TRBJ1-2; tentative D call: TRBD1 (5 bases). The V gene's germline CDR1 is SQVTM and CDR2 ANQGSEA. With 8 bases removed from V and 7 bases from J, the gap between germline ends came to 14 bases. CDR3 length: 11 amino acids. In DNA form, the CDR3 reads TGCAGCTTAGGGCAGGGAACTGGCTACACCTTC. It yields the protein CSLGQGTGYTF.

Only a few counts were recorded for this clonotype. V is TRBV7-2 and J is TRBJ1-1, with D possibly being TRBD1 (5 bases). CDR1 is SGHTA and CDR2 is FQGNSA in the germline V gene. The CDR3 is 14 amino acids. The V end lost 5 bases, the J end lost 3 bases, and 13 bases lay between the germline ends. The CDR3 coding sequence is TGTGCCAGCAGCAGACAGAGTAGAGACACTGAAGCTTTCTTT. Translating gives CASSRQSRDTEAFF.

This clonotype was seen ten or more times. The chain links TRBV28 to TRBJ1-2, with D unresolved. The ends were cut back, 6 bases at V and 7 bases at J, with 18 bases in the middle. The CDR3 is made up of 14 amino acids. Germline V lookup: CDR1 MDHEN, CDR2 SYDVKM. The CDR3 nucleotides read TGTGCCAGCAGGCCAACCGGGATTTCGGGTGGCTACACCTTC. Its translation is CASRPTGISGGYTF.

As regards this clonotype: Since the CDR3 does not end with the conserved phenylalanine or tryptophan, this likely comes from a read error. This chain connects TRBV7-2 to TRBJ2-5; TRBD2 agrees at 7 bases. This CDR3 is built from 14 residues. V shed 3 bases, J shed 4 bases, and the junction held 5 bases outside the gene matches. The germline V gene encodes CDR1 SGHTA and CDR2 FQGNSA. The CDR3 DNA sequence: TGTGCCAGCAGCTTTGCGGGAGCGGCAGAGACCCAGTACCCC. This codes for CASSFAGAAETQYP.

This clonotype was seen many times. J is TRBJ1-2 and V is TRBV7-2; unclear D gene. The ends were cut back, 4 bases at V and 0 bases at J, with 12 bases in the middle. The CDR3 totals 15 residues. Germline V gene data show CDR1 as SGHTA and CDR2 as FQGNSA. Here the CDR3 reads CASSSFGGTNYGYTF. The CDR3, as DNA: TGTGCCAGCAGCTCCTTCGGAGGGACTAACTATGGCTACACCTTC.

This rearrangement joins TRBV24-1 to TRBJ2-3; 12 bases are a match to TRBD1. CDR3 size: 15 residues. CDR1 and CDR2 from the germline V gene are KGHDR and SFDVKD. The trim removed 6 bases at V and 11 bases at J, leaving 11 bases unmatched. CDR3 nucleotide sequence: TGTGCCACCAGTCGGGACAGGGGGCTTTACAATGAGCAGTATTTT. Translation gives CATSRDRGLYNEQYF.

The chain joins TRBV7-2 to TRBJ2-7, with D unresolved. The V gene lost 4 bases and the J gene lost 3 bases, with 16 bases spanning the gap. CDR1 is SGHTA, CDR2 FQGNSA, per germline. The CDR3 is 15 amino acids. The CDR3 sequence: CASSSSLTGDYEQYF. The CDR3 coding sequence is TGTGCCAGCAGCTCGTCCTTGACTGGCGACTACGAGCAGTACTTC.

This clonotype was found many times. The V gene is TRBV20-1, the J gene TRBJ2-5, with 8 bases identical to TRBD2. CDR1 is DFQATT, CDR2 SNEGSKA, per germline (reference sequence). J was trimmed by 1 base and V by 0 bases; bases with no gene match: 4. The CDR3 consists of 15 residues. CDR3 sequence reads: CSARDGLAGQETQYF. The CDR3 bases are TGCAGTGCTAGAGATGGCCTAGCGGGCCAAGAGACCCAGTACTTC.

V is TRBV12-3 or TRBV12-4 and J is TRBJ2-7; TRBD2 matches 10 bases. With V trimmed by 5 bases and J by 6 bases, 13 bases remained unmatched. The CDR3 contains 16 residues. CDR3 nucleotide sequence: TGTGCCAGCAGTAATTCCGGGACTAGCGTCTCAAGCGAGCAGTACTTC. This sequence encodes CASSNSGTSVSSEQYF.

For this clonotype: This sequence may be a read error, since a much larger clone differs from it by one base. CDR3 region: CAWEDRGQERLFF. The CDR3 nucleotides are TGTGCCTGGGAGGACAGGGGGCAAGAAAGACTGTTTTTT. The V and J genes are TRBV30 and TRBJ1-4; 11 nucleotides align to TRBD1. This CDR3 is 13 amino acids long. Germline CDR1 and CDR2: GTSNPN and SVGIG (reference sequence).

Ten or more counts support this clonotype. This chain joins TRBV4-3 and TRBJ2-3; a weak D match, TRBD2 (6 bases). Trimming pared 0 bases from V and 0 bases from J, leaving 13 bases between. Germline-derived CDR1 and CDR2 are LGHNA and YSLEER. The CDR3 spans 17 residues. Here the CDR3 DNA reads TGCGCCAGCAGCCAAGATACGGCGGGGTCTAGCACAGATACGCAGTATTTT. The encoded protein is CASSQDTAGSSTDTQYF.

The V and J genes are TRBV6-2 or TRBV6-3 and TRBJ1-2; perhaps TRBD1 as D (5 bases). V was trimmed by 4 bases and J by 5 bases, leaving 11 bases between them. The CDR3 sequence is 13 residues long. Per the germline V gene, CDR1 is MNHEY and CDR2 is SVGEGT. The CDR3 DNA reads as TGTGCCAGCAGTTCCAGGGTTGAGTATGGCTACACCTTC. Translation: CASSSRVEYGYTF.

The chain recombines TRBV29-1 with TRBJ1-2; 7 bases map to TRBD1. V shed 1 base and J 5 bases; nucleotides not matched to a gene: 10. This CDR3 is 15 amino acids long. Germline V gene lookup returns CDR1 SQVTM and CDR2 ANQGSEA. The CDR3 sequence: CSVEALGRQGYGYTF. The CDR3 DNA follows: TGCAGCGTTGAAGCCCTTGGGAGACAGGGTTATGGCTACACCTTC.

The sample holds a few counts of this clonotype. This may be a read error: a much more frequent sequence differs by one nucleotide. Here the CDR3 omits its conserved ending phenylalanine or tryptophan, so a read error is the likely source. The CDR3 DNA is TGTGCCAGCAGCTTAGGACTAGCGGGGGGGACCCAGTACCTC. It translates to CASSLGLAGGTQYL. The chain joins TRBV7-8 to TRBJ2-5; TRBD2 matches 13 bases. This CDR3 comprises 14 residues. Germline CDR1 and CDR2: SGHVS and FQNEAQ. The V gene end was trimmed by 1 base and the J gene end by 7 bases; junction bases not matched to a gene: 0.

Notes on this clonotype: This may arise from a read error, as a much more abundant clone is one base away. The J gene is TRBJ2-1, the V gene TRBV9; D might be TRBD1 or TRBD2, each matching 5 bases. The CDR3 contains 14 residues. The germline V gene has CDR1 SGDLS and CDR2 YYNGEE. The CDR3 region is CASSQGPPGNEQSF. The CDR3 coding sequence is TGTGCCAGCAGTCAGGGACCCCCTGGGAATGAGCAGTCCTTC. The full variable domain, rest sourced from reference TRBV9 and TRBJ2-1, is DSGVTQTPKHLITATGQRVTLRCSPRSGDLSVYWYQQSLDQGLQFLIQYYNGEERAKGNILERFSAQQFPDLHSELNLSSLELGDSALYFCASSQGPPGNEQSFGPGTRLTVL.

The sample holds many counts of this clonotype. The rearrangement links TRBV19 to TRBJ1-3; D is unresolved. CDR3 length: 13 amino acids. In germline, CDR1 is LNHDA, CDR2 SQIVND (reference sequence). The V gene lost 8 bases and the J gene lost 1 base, with 9 bases spanning the gap. The CDR3 nucleotides are TGTGCCAGTTCAACCTATTCTGGAAACACCATATATTTT. It codes for CASSTYSGNTIYF.